These 24 T cell receptor beta chains were sequenced from one sample in a study of cytotoxic CD8 clonotypes in ibrutinib-treated CLL. The table came from immunoSEQ multiplex PCR; TCRdb's copy has only in-frame clones and leaves some out. The sample carries 150,000 to 200,000 clones, 81% recorded once. The sample consisted of PBMCs, taken after 12 months of ibrutinib treatment. The receptors originated from a human donor with chronic lymphocytic leukemia.

The rearrangement links TRBV7-2 to TRBJ2-3; 8 bases are a match to TRBD2. In germline, CDR1 is SGHTA, CDR2 FQGNSA. This CDR3 is 16 amino acids long. The ends lost 0 bases at V and 6 bases at J; junction bases unmatched: 8. CDR3 coding DNA: TGTGCCAGCAGCTTAGCGCTGACAGCGGGAGCGGATACGCAGTATTTT. Encoded protein: CASSLALTAGADTQYF.

This sequence joins TRBV28 and TRBJ2-7; 8 bases fit TRBD2. V shed 7 bases, J shed 1 base, and the junction held 6 bases outside the gene matches. CDR1 and CDR2 from the germline V gene are MDHEN and SYDVKM. This CDR3 is built from 14 residues. CDR3 residues: CASNRGGSSYEQYF. In nucleotides, the CDR3 is TGTGCCAGCAACCGGGGGGGTTCTTCCTACGAGCAGTACTTC. Full variable domain (outside the CDR3, taken from reference TRBV28 and TRBJ2-7): DVKVTQSSRYLVKRTGEKVFLECVQDMDHENMFWYRQDPGLGLRLIYFSYDVKMKEKGDIPEGYSVSREKKERFSLILESASTNQTSMYLCASNRGGSSYEQYFGPGTRLTVT.

The rearrangement links TRBV5-6 to TRBJ1-4; tentatively, D is TRBD1 (6 bases). V lost 3 bases, J lost 4 bases, and 10 bases lay in between. CDR3 size: 14 residues. Per germline, CDR1 SGHDT and CDR2 YYEEEE. CDR3: CASSSGQRNEKLFF. The CDR3 DNA reads as TGTGCCAGCAGCTCCGGACAGCGTAATGAAAAACTGTTTTTT.

The chain employs TRBV4-2 and TRBJ1-4; D is unresolved. V was clipped by 0 bases and J by 5 bases, with 10 bases between them. The CDR3 runs to 15 residues. Looked up from germline, CDR1 is LGHNA and CDR2 is YNFKEQ. The CDR3 DNA reads as TGTGCCAGCAGCCAAGATCATCAGAGGAATGAAAAACTGTTTTTT. Amino acids: CASSQDHQRNEKLFF.

This chain joins TRBV7-2 and TRBJ2-7; TRBD2 is a possible D gene (7 bases). The V end was cut by 1 base, the J end by 2 bases, with 21 bases between. Germline loops: CDR1 SGHTA, CDR2 FQGNSA. The CDR3 extends over 18 amino acids. CDR3 DNA: TGTGCCAGCAGCTTAGTCTTTAGCCGGAGGGGGGGCACCTACGAGCAGTACTTC. Protein sequence: CASSLVFSRRGGTYEQYF.

The chain carries TRBV28 and TRBJ2-7; either TRBD1 or TRBD2 may fit D (5 bases each). V was cut by 4 bases and J by 4 bases, with 11 bases left in between. The CDR3 is 13 residues long. Germline CDR1 MDHEN, CDR2 SYDVKM. Here the CDR3 DNA reads TGTGCCAGCAGTTGGTCCGGGGCATACGAGCAGTACTTC. Amino acid sequence: CASSWSGAYEQYF.

The rearrangement uses TRBV28 and TRBJ2-2; 9 positions agree with TRBD1. The CDR3 has 17 amino acids. Germline V gives CDR1 MDHEN, CDR2 SYDVKM. The V segment lost 9 bases and the J segment 10 bases; nucleotides outside the gene matches: 21. In DNA form, the CDR3 reads TGTGCCAGTGGGGGTGCCTTGTCTGGACAGGGGCGTTCGGAGCTGTTTTTT. This encodes CASGGALSGQGRSELFF. Full variable domain (outside the CDR3, taken from reference TRBV28 and TRBJ2-2): DVKVTQSSRYLVKRTGEKVFLECVQDMDHENMFWYRQDPGLGLRLIYFSYDVKMKEKGDIPEGYSVSREKKERFSLILESASTNQTSMYLCASGGALSGQGRSELFFGEGSRLTVL.

On this clone: A far larger clone is off by one base, so a read error is likely. The identical CDR3 is also encoded by other nucleotide sequences in the sample. The V call is TRBV4-2, the J call TRBJ1-2; unclear D gene. The CDR3 has 12 amino acids. CDR1 LGHNA and CDR2 YNFKEQ come from the germline V gene. V lost 0 bases to trimming and J lost 4 bases, with 3 bases between them. The CDR3 reads CASSQDGYGYTF. DNA of the CDR3: TGTGCCAGCAGCCAAGATGGCTATGGCTACACCTTC.

The chain has TRBV28 and TRBJ2-5; TRBD1 aligns across 8 bases. The ends lost 6 bases at V and 7 bases at J; junction bases unmatched: 13. The CDR3 is 15 amino acids. CDR1 and CDR2 from the germline V gene are MDHEN and SYDVKM. CDR3 protein: CASRGTGPFQGTQYF. The CDR3 coding sequence is TGTGCCAGCAGGGGGACAGGACCCTTCCAGGGGACCCAGTACTTC.

The gene calls are TRBV23-1 and TRBJ2-1, with 14 bases matching TRBD2. TRBV23-1 is an ORF, and what it does is uncertain. The CDR3 is 17 amino acids. Trimming removed 6 bases from V and 5 bases from J; junction bases left unmatched: 9. CDR3 residues: CASSLSGLAGEHNEQFF. In nucleotides, the CDR3 is TGCGCCAGCAGCCTTTCGGGACTAGCGGGGGAACACAATGAGCAGTTCTTC.

CDR3 protein: CASRGAGGQSEQFF. The CDR3 DNA is TGCGCCAGCCGGGGAGCGGGAGGGCAGAGTGAGCAGTTCTTC. This chain connects TRBV10-2 to TRBJ2-1, with 10 bases lining up with TRBD2. The ends lost 8 bases at V and 9 bases at J; junction bases unmatched: 10. CDR3 length: 14 amino acids. Germline CDR1 is WSHSY and CDR2 is SAAADI.

The rearrangement links TRBV27 to TRBJ2-7; 11 bases map to TRBD1. The CDR3 spans 15 residues. V lost 3 bases and J lost 0; bases outside the gene matches: 1. CDR1 and CDR2 from the germline V gene are MNHEY and SMNVEV (reference sequence). CDR3 DNA: TGTGCCAGCAGTTTTGGACAGGGGGCCTCCTACGAGCAGTACTTC. It is translated as CASSFGQGASYEQYF.

The rearrangement joins TRBV27 to TRBJ2-1; 14 bases line up with TRBD2. J lost 0 bases, V lost 5 bases, and 6 bases had no gene match. The CDR3 spans 18 residues. Germline V gene sequence: CDR1 MNHEY, CDR2 SMNVEV (reference sequence). As DNA, the CDR3 is TGTGCCAGCAGTCCCTCAGGACTAGCGGGGGGCTCCTACAATGAGCAGTTCTTC. Its protein is CASSPSGLAGGSYNEQFF.

The chain recombines TRBV4-1 with TRBJ1-6, with TRBD1 as a possible D gene (6 bases). Germline loops: CDR1 MGHRA, CDR2 YSYEKL. The CDR3 has 15 amino acids. V lost 1 base and J lost 9, with 13 bases in between. CDR3 amino acids: CASSQGNRAVSPLHF. CDR3 in DNA: TGCGCCAGCAGCCAAGGTAACAGGGCGGTTTCACCCCTCCACTTT.

The rearrangement uses TRBV19 and TRBJ1-5; D ambiguous. The CDR3 length is 13 residues. V was clipped by 1 base and J by 5 bases, with 6 bases between them. Germline-derived CDR1 and CDR2 are LNHDA and SQIVND (reference sequence). As DNA, the CDR3 is TGTGCCAGTAGTATAGCCCCCCATCAGCCCCAGCATTTT. It specifies CASSIAPHQPQHF. Together with reference TRBV19 and TRBJ1-5, the CDR3 gives the full variable domain: DGGITQSPKYLFRKEGQNVTLSCEQNLNHDAMYWYRQDPGQGLRLIYYSQIVNDFQKGDIAEGYSVSREKKESFPLTVTSAQKNPTAFYLCASSIAPHQPQHFGDGTRLSIL.

The chain recombines TRBV7-2 with TRBJ2-3; 11 bases map to TRBD2. In germline, CDR1 is SGHTA, CDR2 FQGNSA. This CDR3 spans 18 amino acids. The trim removed 5 bases at V and 1 base at J, leaving 11 bases unmatched. Written as DNA, the CDR3 is TGTGCCAGCAGCCGACCGGGACTAGCGGAAAGACGCACAGATACGCAGTATTTT. The encoded protein is CASSRPGLAERRTDTQYF.

The genes are TRBV18 and TRBJ1-1, with D possibly matching TRBD1 (6 bases). Trimming removed 7 bases at V and 5 bases at J, with 17 bases between. The CDR3 spans 14 residues. The germline V gene has CDR1 KGHSH and CDR2 LQKENI. This chain's CDR3 is CASYRTAPGTEAFF. In DNA, the CDR3 is TGTGCCAGCTACCGGACAGCTCCCGGGACTGAAGCTTTCTTT.

The V and J genes are TRBV28 and TRBJ1-3; D is ambiguous. Per germline, CDR1 MDHEN and CDR2 SYDVKM. There are 14 residues in the CDR3. V lost 8 bases to trimming and J lost 1 base, with 12 bases between them. CDR3 sequence reads: CASGRGLSGNTIYF. The CDR3 DNA follows: TGTGCCAGCGGCCGGGGATTGTCTGGAAACACCATATATTTT.

The rearrangement joins TRBV15 to TRBJ1-2; D remains ambiguous. Germline CDR1 LNHNV, CDR2 YYDKDF (reference sequence). Trimming took 3 bases from V and 4 from J, leaving 12 bases between them. This CDR3 has 14 amino acids. The CDR3 coding sequence is TGTGCCACCAGCAGGGATAGGCGCAGCTATGGCTACACCTTC. This translates into CATSRDRRSYGYTF.

This chain links TRBV5-6 with TRBJ2-7; 7 bases fit TRBD2. There are 16 residues in the CDR3. V shed 0 bases and J 2 bases; nucleotides not matched to a gene: 8. The germline V gene encodes CDR1 SGHDT and CDR2 YYEEEE. In DNA form, the CDR3 reads TGTGCCAGCAGCTTGGAGTCCCTAGCGGTTACCTACGAGCAGTACTTC. It yields the protein CASSLESLAVTYEQYF.

The gene calls are TRBV18 and TRBJ2-7; D not resolved. Germline CDR1 is KGHSH and CDR2 is LQKENI. V was pared by 6 bases and J by 3 bases, with 6 bases between. This CDR3 is 11 amino acids long. CDR3 in DNA: TGTGCCAGCTCTGGGAACTACGAGCAGTACTTC. It codes for CASSGNYEQYF.

This clone has just one count. The chain combines TRBV7-6 with TRBJ1-5; D ambiguous. Trimming left V 1 base short and J 6 bases short, with 7 bases between. The CDR3 is 13 amino acids. CDR1 and CDR2 (germline): SGHVS, FNYEAQ. This CDR3 reads CASSLGTFQPQHF. In DNA, the CDR3 is TGTGCCAGCAGCTTAGGCACTTTTCAGCCCCAGCATTTT.

V usage is TRBV5-6 and J usage is TRBJ2-1, with D possibly TRBD2 on 6 matching bases. Trimming cost V 4 bases and J 5 bases, with 19 bases left between them. Germline V gene data show CDR1 as SGHDT and CDR2 as YYEEEE. This CDR3 has 16 residues. For the CDR3, the DNA is TGTGCCAGCAGCCCGATAACGGGAGCATCCCACAATGAGCAGTTCTTC. It codes for CASSPITGASHNEQFF.

The rearrangement links TRBV10-3 to TRBJ2-6, with TRBD1 identical over 7 bases. The V gene end was trimmed by 7 bases and the J gene end by 0 bases; junction bases not matched to a gene: 6. This CDR3 region has 16 residues. CDR1 is ENHRY and CDR2 is SYGVKD in the germline V gene. CDR3 sequence: CAIMGQRTSGANVLTF. CDR3 in DNA: TGTGCCATCATGGGACAGAGGACCTCTGGGGCCAACGTCCTGACTTTC.